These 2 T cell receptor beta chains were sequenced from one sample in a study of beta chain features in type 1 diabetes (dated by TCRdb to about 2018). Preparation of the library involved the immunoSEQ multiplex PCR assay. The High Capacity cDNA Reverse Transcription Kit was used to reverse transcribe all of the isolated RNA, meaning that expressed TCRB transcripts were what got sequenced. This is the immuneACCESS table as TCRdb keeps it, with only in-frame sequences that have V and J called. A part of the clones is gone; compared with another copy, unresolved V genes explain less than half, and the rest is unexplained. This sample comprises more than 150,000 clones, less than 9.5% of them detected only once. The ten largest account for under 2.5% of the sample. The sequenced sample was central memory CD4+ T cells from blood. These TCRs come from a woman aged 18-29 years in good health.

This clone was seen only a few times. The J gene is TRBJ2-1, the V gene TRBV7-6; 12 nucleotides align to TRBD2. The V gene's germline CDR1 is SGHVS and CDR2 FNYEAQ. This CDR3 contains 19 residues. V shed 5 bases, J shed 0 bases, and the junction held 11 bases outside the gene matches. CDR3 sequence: CASSPMTPSGRASYNEQFF. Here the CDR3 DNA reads TGTGCCAGCAGCCCCATGACTCCTAGCGGGAGGGCCTCCTACAATGAGCAGTTCTTC.

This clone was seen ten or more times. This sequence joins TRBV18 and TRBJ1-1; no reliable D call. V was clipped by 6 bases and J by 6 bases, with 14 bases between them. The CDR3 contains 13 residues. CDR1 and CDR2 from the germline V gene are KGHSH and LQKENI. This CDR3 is CASSQSTWAEAFF. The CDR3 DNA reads TGTGCCAGCTCGCAATCGACATGGGCTGAAGCTTTCTTT.